This is a list of T cell receptor beta chains from one sample in a study of T cell clonotyping in hematopoietic cell transplantation. Assay used: immunoSEQ multiplex PCR; TCRdb lists only in-frame clones, some missing. The table shows over 8,500 clones, with almost 80% occurring only once. Source: peripheral blood mononuclear cells, taken 180 days after allogeneic stem cell transplant. These receptors all stem from a female patient in her forties or fifties who had an allogeneic stem cell transplant from a related donor, so the T cells may come from the graft donor. Some clones in this sample may be carry-over from other donors' samples. CDR3s include the opening cysteine and the closing phenylalanine or tryptophan. A D gene is named only where the DNA matches it firmly. Clone size appears in some rows only: once, few, many, or a class for an expanded clone.

v_gene	d_gene	len	abundance	j_gene	CDR3nt	CDR3aa
TRBV6-5	TRBD1	14	.	TRBJ1-2	TGTGCCAGCAGCTCCTCCGGGACAGGCTATGGCTACACCTTC	CASSSSGTGYGYTF
TRBV19	TRBD1	16	.	TRBJ1-2	TGTGCCAGTAGGGGATACGACAGGGAATTGCCCTATGGCTACACCTTC	CASRGYDRELPYGYTF
TRBV11-3	.	15	.	TRBJ2-7	TGTGCCAGCAGCTTAGGAGGGCTACAAAACTACGAGCAGTACTTC	CASSLGGLQNYEQYF
TRBV30	.	14	few	TRBJ2-7	TGTGCCTGGAGTGTAACAGGGATTCTACACGAGCAGTACTTC	CAWSVTGILHEQYF
TRBV29-1	TRBD1	15	.	TRBJ1-6	TGCAGCGTTGGCGACAGGGATTTCCCTAATTCACCCCTCCACTTT	CSVGDRDFPNSPLHF
TRBV6-5	.	12	.	TRBJ2-3	TGTGCCAGCAGTTACTCGACAGGTGCGCAGTATTTT	CASSYSTGAQYF
TRBV30	TRBD1	16	.	TRBJ1-1	TGTGCCTGGAGTCTTCGGACAGGGGTATCGGTCACTGAAGCTTTCTTT	CAWSLRTGVSVTEAFF
TRBV23-1	.	13	.	TRBJ2-4	TGCGCCATCCCGCCCCTAGCCAAAAACATTCAGTACTTC	CAIPPLAKNIQYF
TRBV7-2	.	13	.	TRBJ1-2	TGTGCCAGTGTTTCGAGGGGTTCCTATGGCTACACCTTC	CASVSRGSYGYTF
TRBV5-4	TRBD2	15	.	TRBJ2-1	TGTGCCAGCAGTTCCCGACTAGCGGGGGGGGGTGAGCAGTTCTTC	CASSSRLAGGGEQFF
TRBV30	.	16	.	TRBJ2-1	TGTGCCTGGTCTAGCTTCGAGCAAACCTCCTACAATGAGCAGTTCTTC	CAWSSFEQTSYNEQFF
TRBV5-1	.	15	once	TRBJ1-1	TGCGCCAGCAGCCTACAACAGGGCGCGAACACTGAAGCTTTCTTT	CASSLQQGANTEAFF
TRBV18	TRBD1	13	.	TRBJ1-5	TGTGCCAGCTCATCACAGGGGAATCAGCCCCAGCATTTT	CASSSQGNQPQHF
TRBV9	TRBD1	16	.	TRBJ1-2	TGTGCCAGCAGCAACGTCTGGACAGGGAGGTTTGTTGACTACACCTTC	CASSNVWTGRFVDYTF
TRBV7-3	.	13	.	TRBJ2-7	TGTGCCAGCAGCTTAACGTCCAGTGGCGAGCAGTACTTC	CASSLTSSGEQYF
TRBV29-1	TRBD1	12	few	TRBJ1-4	TGCAGCGTGGGGGACAGCAGCGGAAAACTGTTTTTT	CSVGDSSGKLFF
TRBV13	.	15	once	TRBJ2-1	TGTGCCAGCAGCCTAGGAGTTGGGCCCTACAATGAGCAGTTCTTC	CASSLGVGPYNEQFF
TRBV5-1	.	13	.	TRBJ2-7	TGCGCCAGCAGCAGGTCCGGGCTCTACGAGCAGTACTTC	CASSRSGLYEQYF
TRBV30	.	11	.	TRBJ1-3	TGTGCCTGGAGACTGATAAACACCATATATTTT	CAWRLINTIYF
TRBV5-6	.	14	.	TRBJ2-5	TGTGCCAGCAGCTACTACTACAGGGAAGAGACCCAGTACTTC	CASSYYYREETQYF
TRBV28	TRBD1	15	.	TRBJ2-5	TGTGCCAGCAGTTTACCCGGACAGGGAAAAGAGACCCAGTACTTC	CASSLPGQGKETQYF
TRBV14	.	15	once	TRBJ2-7	TGTGCCAGCAGCCAAGTTTTGGGGACTCCCTACGAGCAGTACTTC	CASSQVLGTPYEQYF
TRBV14	.	15	.	TRBJ2-5	TGTGCCAGCAGCCAAGATAGATTCTACGGAGAGACCCAGTACTTC	CASSQDRFYGETQYF
TRBV5-1	.	15	few	TRBJ1-2	TGCGCCAGCAGCTTGGGTACTCTAGTCAACTATGGCTACACCTTC	CASSLGTLVNYGYTF
TRBV7-9	.	14	few	TRBJ1-2	TGTGCCAGCAGCTTATATTCAGGGGTTTATGGCTACACCTTC	CASSLYSGVYGYTF
TRBV7-2	TRBD1	14	.	TRBJ2-7	TGTGCCAGCAGCTCGGGACAGGGGATCTACGAGCAGTACTTC	CASSSGQGIYEQYF
TRBV27	TRBD1	18	.	TRBJ1-6	TGTGCCAGCAGCCCCGGGACAGGGAGTGCGTCCTATAATTCACCCCTCCACTTT	CASSPGTGSASYNSPLHF
TRBV6-5	.	15	.	TRBJ1-1	TGTGCCAGCAGTTACTCTCAGGCCCGCGCGACTGAAGCTTTCTTT	CASSYSQARATEAFF
TRBV5-1	.	13	.	TRBJ1-2	TGCGCCAGCACCCGGGACACCAACTATGGCTACACCTTC	CASTRDTNYGYTF
TRBV6-5	TRBD1	13	once	TRBJ2-5	TGTGCCAGCAGTTTTCCGCTAGGACAGGGCCAGTACTTC	CASSFPLGQGQYF
TRBV7-2	.	13	.	TRBJ1-2	TGTGCCAGCAGGACACAGGGAATCGTCGGCTACACCTTC	CASRTQGIVGYTF
TRBV10-3	.	14	.	TRBJ1-1	TGTGCCATCAGCGCCATCGGGGAAAACACTGAAGCTTTCTTT	CAISAIGENTEAFF
TRBV29-1	.	15	.	TRBJ2-3	TGCAGCGTAGATTTTTCTAAAGAAGCTGTGGATACGCAGTATTTT	CSVDFSKEAVDTQYF
TRBV2	.	14	.	TRBJ1-2	TGTGCCAGCAGTGAAATTGGGGGATTCGGTGGCTACACCTTC	CASSEIGGFGGYTF
TRBV9	TRBD1	17	.	TRBJ1-2	TGTGCCAGCAGCGTAGCGGTAGGGGGCTCAGCTAACTATGGCTACACCTTC	CASSVAVGGSANYGYTF
TRBV11-2	.	15	.	TRBJ2-3	TGTGCCAGCAGCGGGTGGGGCCGAGATCCAGATACGCAGTATTTT	CASSGWGRDPDTQYF
TRBV28	TRBD1	15	.	TRBJ1-6	TGTGCCAGCAGTACTCATGGACAGGGGGATTCACCCCTCCACTTT	CASSTHGQGDSPLHF
TRBV6-5	TRBD2	15	.	TRBJ2-7	TGTGCCAGCAGTACAAGCGGGAGGGCCTCCTACGAGCAGTACTTC	CASSTSGRASYEQYF
TRBV19	.	14	.	TRBJ1-6	TGTGCCAGTAGTATGTGGGGGGCTAATTCACCCCTCCACTTT	CASSMWGANSPLHF
TRBV30	.	15	.	TRBJ1-6	TGTGCCTGGAGTGTACACCAGGGCGACAATTCACCCCTCCACTTT	CAWSVHQGDNSPLHF
TRBV30	.	13	.	TRBJ2-5	TGTGCCTGGAGTGTACAGTTAGAAGAGACCCAGTACTTC	CAWSVQLEETQYF
TRBV6-5	.	14	once	TRBJ1-5	TGTGCCAGCAGTCCGTGGATTAGCAATCAGCCCCAGCATTTT	CASSPWISNQPQHF
TRBV5-5	TRBD1	17	.	TRBJ1-2	TGTGCCAGCAGCTTGGCCTCCTCTGCAGGGGGCGCGGGTGGCTACACCTTC	CASSLASSAGGAGGYTF
TRBV9	.	13	.	TRBJ2-2	TGTGCCAGCAGCGTAACGTACGTCGGGGAGCTGTTTTTT	CASSVTYVGELFF
TRBV9	.	16	.	TRBJ2-7	TGTGCCAGCAGCGCCCTGGGCTCCCCCCTCTCCTACGAGCAGTACTTC	CASSALGSPLSYEQYF
TRBV27	.	13	.	TRBJ2-7	TGTGCCAGCAGTGTCCGGGGCGTAGGCGAGCAGTACTTC	CASSVRGVGEQYF
TRBV19	TRBD1	12	few	TRBJ2-3	TGTGCCAGTGGGGACAGGGCAGATACGCAGTATTTT	CASGDRADTQYF
TRBV4-1	.	13	.	TRBJ2-7	TGCGCCAGCAGCCTAAGAACAACCTACGAGCAGTACTTC	CASSLRTTYEQYF
TRBV6-5	TRBD1	14	.	TRBJ1-1	TGTGCCAGCAGCCAGGGGACAGGGGGCACTGAAGCTTTCTTT	CASSQGTGGTEAFF
TRBV4-3	.	15	once	TRBJ2-7	TGCGCCAGCAGCCAAGATCGGACGGCAGCCTACGAGCAGTACTTC	CASSQDRTAAYEQYF
TRBV7-2	TRBD1	15	.	TRBJ1-1	TGTGCCAGCAGCGCCCGACAGGGTACGAGCACTGAAGCTTTCTTT	CASSARQGTSTEAFF
TRBV11-2	.	13	.	TRBJ2-1	TGTGCCAGCAGCTTAGGAACTAGCAATGAGCAGTTCTTC	CASSLGTSNEQFF